This is a list of T cell receptor beta chains from one sample in a study of cytomegalovirus exposure and HLA in healthy donors. The method was immunoSEQ multiplex PCR; TCRdb's version includes in-frame clones alone and lacks a portion of them. The sample includes around 300,000 clones, about 90% of them seen just once. Sequenced sample: PBMCs. The receptors come from a woman aged 25 to 45 in good health and CMV-seropositive. Both conserved end residues are part of each CDR3. The D gene is left open where the match is weak. The size of a clone is reported for some rows only, either as once, few or many, or as a class for expanded clones.

V gene: TRBV6-5; J gene: TRBJ1-1; D gene: .; clone size: .; CDR3 DNA: TGTGCCAGCAGCCCCGTCCAGAACACTGAAGCTTTCTTT; CDR3 protein: CASSPVQNTEAFF
V gene: TRBV6-4; J gene: TRBJ1-2; D gene: .; clone size: .; CDR3 DNA: TGTGCCAGCAGTAACGGCAGCTATGGCTACACCTTC; CDR3 protein: CASSNGSYGYTF
V gene: TRBV7-8; J gene: TRBJ2-5; D gene: TRBD2; clone size: few; CDR3 DNA: TGTGCCAGCAGCCCAACCGGGACTAGCGGCTCTCAAGAGACCCAGTACTTC; CDR3 protein: CASSPTGTSGSQETQYF
V gene: TRBV6-1; J gene: TRBJ1-5; D gene: .; clone size: .; CDR3 DNA: TGTGCCAGCAGGGTTGGCAGCAATCAGCCCCAGCATTTT; CDR3 protein: CASRVGSNQPQHF
V gene: TRBV9; J gene: TRBJ2-3; D gene: .; clone size: .; CDR3 DNA: TGTGCCACCCCGGGCACAGATACGCAGTATTTT; CDR3 protein: CATPGTDTQYF
V gene: TRBV5-1; J gene: TRBJ1-1; D gene: .; clone size: once; CDR3 DNA: TGCGCCAGCAGCCCCCGAGGGGATGGCTTGAACACTGAAGCTTTCTTT; CDR3 protein: CASSPRGDGLNTEAFF
V gene: TRBV29-1; J gene: TRBJ1-3; D gene: .; clone size: .; CDR3 DNA: TGCAGCGTTGAAAACCCAGGGCTGGGATGGGACACCATATATTTT; CDR3 protein: CSVENPGLGWDTIYF
V gene: TRBV2; J gene: TRBJ1-2; D gene: TRBD1; clone size: .; CDR3 DNA: TGTGCCAGCAAGACAGGGGTTTCGGTCTATGGCTACACCTTC; CDR3 protein: CASKTGVSVYGYTF
V gene: TRBV5-1; J gene: TRBJ2-3; D gene: TRBD2; clone size: .; CDR3 DNA: TGCGCCAGCAGCTTGGAACTAGCGGGATCCGGAGATACGCAGTATTTT; CDR3 protein: CASSLELAGSGDTQYF
V gene: TRBV6-1; J gene: TRBJ2-2; D gene: TRBD2; clone size: once; CDR3 DNA: TGTGCCAGCAGTGAATATGGGCGGGGGACGAACACCGGGGAGCTGTTTTTT; CDR3 protein: CASSEYGRGTNTGELFF
V gene: TRBV7-9; J gene: TRBJ2-2; D gene: .; clone size: .; CDR3 DNA: TGTGCCAGCAGCTTAGTATCGGGGCGACTAGGCAACACCGGGGAGCTGTTTTTT; CDR3 protein: CASSLVSGRLGNTGELFF
V gene: TRBV9; J gene: TRBJ1-2; D gene: .; clone size: .; CDR3 DNA: TGTGCCAGCAGCGACCCAGCTAACTATGGCTACACCTTC; CDR3 protein: CASSDPANYGYTF
V gene: TRBV6-5; J gene: TRBJ1-1; D gene: .; clone size: .; CDR3 DNA: TGTGCCAGCAGCCCGAGGTGGTGGAACACTGAAGCTTTCTTT; CDR3 protein: CASSPRWWNTEAFF
V gene: TRBV9; J gene: TRBJ2-1; D gene: .; clone size: .; CDR3 DNA: TGTGCCAGCAGCCTGAGGTGGGGTGGCAATGAGCAGTTCTTC; CDR3 protein: CASSLRWGGNEQFF
V gene: TRBV20-1; J gene: TRBJ2-1; D gene: .; clone size: .; CDR3 DNA: TGCAGTGCTAGGGCGACATCTGAGCAGTTCTTC; CDR3 protein: CSARATSEQFF
V gene: TRBV27; J gene: TRBJ1-6; D gene: .; clone size: .; CDR3 DNA: TGTGCCAGCAGTTTAAGCCTGACCTCACCCCTCCACTTT; CDR3 protein: CASSLSLTSPLHF
V gene: TRBV14; J gene: TRBJ2-4; D gene: TRBD2; clone size: once; CDR3 DNA: TGTGCCAGCAGCCCTTTAGCGGGGGGAGCCAAAAACATTCAGTACTTC; CDR3 protein: CASSPLAGGAKNIQYF
V gene: TRBV9; J gene: TRBJ2-2; D gene: TRBD1; clone size: .; CDR3 DNA: TGTGCCAGCAGCGTCGGGGACAGGGGGGTAACCGGGGAGCTGTTTTTT; CDR3 protein: CASSVGDRGVTGELFF
V gene: TRBV13; J gene: TRBJ1-2; D gene: .; clone size: .; CDR3 DNA: TGTGCCAGCAGCGATCGTGGGGGGTCCGTCCCCTATGGCTACACCTTC; CDR3 protein: CASSDRGGSVPYGYTF
V gene: TRBV9; J gene: TRBJ2-3; D gene: .; clone size: .; CDR3 DNA: TGTGCCAGCAGCGTAGGTAGCGGAAGCACAGATACGCAGTATTTT; CDR3 protein: CASSVGSGSTDTQYF
V gene: TRBV30; J gene: TRBJ2-1; D gene: TRBD2; clone size: .; CDR3 DNA: TGTGCCTGGAGTGTAGGGAGGGACAATGAGCAGTTCTTC; CDR3 protein: CAWSVGRDNEQFF
V gene: TRBV30; J gene: TRBJ1-2; D gene: .; clone size: .; CDR3 DNA: TGTGCCTGGAGTTCCGACCGTAACTTCTATGGCTACACCTTC; CDR3 protein: CAWSSDRNFYGYTF
V gene: TRBV9; J gene: TRBJ1-2; D gene: .; clone size: once; CDR3 DNA: TGTGCCAGCAGCGGCAGGGTACGTGGCTACACCTTC; CDR3 protein: CASSGRVRGYTF
V gene: TRBV27; J gene: TRBJ1-4; D gene: TRBD1; clone size: .; CDR3 DNA: TGTGCCAGCAGTCCCTGGACAGGGATCACTGAAAAACTGTTTTTT; CDR3 protein: CASSPWTGITEKLFF
V gene: TRBV7-2; J gene: TRBJ1-2; D gene: TRBD1; clone size: .; CDR3 DNA: TGTGCCAGCAGCTCGGACAGGGGAAACTATGGCTACACCTTC; CDR3 protein: CASSSDRGNYGYTF
V gene: TRBV6-5; J gene: TRBJ2-2; D gene: .; clone size: once; CDR3 DNA: TGTGCCAGCAGTTTGGGCAGGGGTCGAACCGGGGAGCTGTTTTTT; CDR3 protein: CASSLGRGRTGELFF
V gene: TRBV6-1; J gene: TRBJ1-4; D gene: TRBD1; clone size: .; CDR3 DNA: TGTGCCAGCAGGTCGGACAGGGCGTCTGAAAAACTGTTTTTT; CDR3 protein: CASRSDRASEKLFF
V gene: TRBV4-2; J gene: TRBJ1-6; D gene: .; clone size: few; CDR3 DNA: TGTGCCAGCAGCCAAGATCTGAATTCACCCCTCCACTTT; CDR3 protein: CASSQDLNSPLHF
V gene: TRBV7-2; J gene: TRBJ2-7; D gene: TRBD2; clone size: .; CDR3 DNA: TGTGCCAGCAGCCCGACCCGGACTAGCGCGCACGAGCAGTACTTC; CDR3 protein: CASSPTRTSAHEQYF
V gene: TRBV5-4; J gene: TRBJ2-1; D gene: TRBD2; clone size: .; CDR3 DNA: TGTGCCAGCAGTGTCGGGGGGGCCTACAATGAGCAGTTCTTC; CDR3 protein: CASSVGGAYNEQFF
V gene: TRBV10-3; J gene: TRBJ1-4; D gene: .; clone size: .; CDR3 DNA: TGTGCCATCAGTGAGAGGGGACACTCAACTAATGAAAAACTGTTTTTT; CDR3 protein: CAISERGHSTNEKLFF
V gene: TRBV5-6; J gene: TRBJ1-2; D gene: .; clone size: .; CDR3 DNA: TGTGCCAGCAGCTTCGTGGGGGTTACCGGTGACACCTTC; CDR3 protein: CASSFVGVTGDTF